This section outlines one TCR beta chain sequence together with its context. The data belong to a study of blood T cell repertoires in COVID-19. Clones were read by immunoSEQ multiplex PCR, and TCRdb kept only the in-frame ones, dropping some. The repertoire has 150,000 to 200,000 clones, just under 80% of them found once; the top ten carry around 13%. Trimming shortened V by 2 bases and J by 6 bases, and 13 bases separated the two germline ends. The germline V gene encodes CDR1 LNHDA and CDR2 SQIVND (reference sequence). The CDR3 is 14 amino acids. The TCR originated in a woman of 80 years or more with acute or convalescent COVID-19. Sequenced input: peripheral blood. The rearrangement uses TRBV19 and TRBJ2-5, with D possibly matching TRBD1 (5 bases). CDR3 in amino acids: CASSIKDISQTQYF. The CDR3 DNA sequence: TGTGCCAGTAGTATAAAGGACATAAGTCAGACCCAGTACTTC. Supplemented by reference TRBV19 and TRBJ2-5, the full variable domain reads DGGITQSPKYLFRKEGQNVTLSCEQNLNHDAMYWYRQDPGQGLRLIYYSQIVNDFQKGDIAEGYSVSREKKESFPLTVTSAQKNPTAFYLCASSIKDISQTQYFGPGTRLLVL.